This record covers a single T cell receptor beta chain. This clone was recorded at least ten times. What antigen it recognizes has not been identified. One base away there is no much larger clone; base qualities are not given. Per the germline V gene, SGHDT is the CDR1 and YYEEEE is the CDR2. The trim is 5 bases for V and 3 bases for J, with a gap of 15 bases between the germline ends. The CDR3, cysteine through phenylalanine, is 14 amino acids long. The CDR3 DNA has 42 bases and is translated from base 1. The sample is drawn from a study of beta chain features in type 1 diabetes (dated by TCRdb to 2016 to 2019). About the full investigation: Patients and healthy donors did not differ in mean age, gender distribution, total cell number or subset yield. Whereas all 28 donors provided naive and central memory subsets, regulatory and stem cell-like memory subsets were isolated from just 8 patients and roughly 8 healthy donors. A total of just under 110,000,000 sorted cells were examined across all samples, and RNA yield correlated strongly with the number of cells per subset. The study compared the TCRB repertoires of sorted circulating CD4+ T cell subsets in recently diagnosed type 1 diabetes patients with those in matched healthy donors.

Overall study outcomes, separate from this receptor: At VDJ recombination sites, patients with type 1 diabetes made fewer insertions and deleted more nucleotides, a pattern implying thymic rearrangement abnormalities. Shorter templates might be favored by PCR, yet because patient and control samples were amplified and corrected together, any such skew would affect both groups equally. HLA sub-analyses involved small numbers of individuals, so any influence of HLA type on TCRB rearrangement remained unresolved. Sequencing cDNA rather than genomic DNA could over-represent highly expressing activated cells, although activation and CD3 levels did not differ between groups. Naive, central memory and regulatory TCRB repertoires appeared to be more alike among patients than among healthy donors. A moderate but significant shortening of TCRB CDR3 length was observed in type 1 diabetes patients in all four CD4+ subsets.

All of the isolated RNA was reverse transcribed with the High Capacity cDNA Reverse Transcription Kit, so expressed TCRB transcripts were sequenced. Naive, central memory and regulatory T cell samples underwent deep immunoSEQ sequencing, averaging about 3.57 million total reads per sample. Sorted cells were lysed in RLT buffer and RNA was extracted with DNase-treated RNeasy Micro or Mini kits, depending on cell number. Each cell subset was processed on its own to prevent cross-contamination, while patient and healthy donor samples were processed together. TCRB sequences were amplified from cDNA with the immunoSEQ multiplex PCR, producing 87-bp fragments spanning the CDR3 region. Amplicons were sequenced on the Illumina HiSeq platform. In the original analysis: PCR bias was corrected computationally using synthetic template baselines, and reads within Hamming distance 2 were collapsed, with unmergeable singletons discarded. By aligning reads against IMGT, V, D and J genes, CDR3 length, and insertions or deletions at six rearrangement sites were assigned. Clonotype counts were normalized to sorted cell number within each subset before computing true diversity and Gini coefficients with the tcR R package. The overlap coefficient, calculated on TCRB nucleotide sequences, was used to measure repertoire sharing. What TCRdb holds here is the immuneACCESS table cut down to in-frame rearrangements. Part of the clones is not present; checked against another copy, under half of the missing clones reflect an unresolved V gene, and the others are unexplained. Clone size and the V and J calls come from that table; the DNA yielded D and trimming. The table for this sample lists about 320,000 clones; about 14% of them were counted only once. Approximately 6.7% of the sample is in the top ten clones.

Each donor gave one peripheral blood draw, averaging roughly 0.11 L, which was collected into heparinised tubes. Naive, central memory, regulatory and stem cell-like memory CD4+ T cells were sorted on a BD FACSAria II using a panel including CD45RO, CCR7, CD25, CD127, CD95 and CD27. Purity was above 95% for every sorted population. PBMCs were isolated right away by Lymphoprep density gradient centrifugation and were stained directly, without culture. So that batch effects would be minimized, each experiment stained and sorted samples in pairs, pairing one healthy donor with one patient. The sequenced material came from central memory CD4+ T cells from blood. This receptor was identified in a man younger than 45 in good health. The chain is assembled from TRBV5-6 and TRBJ2-7; a tentative D match to TRBD1 spans 6 bases. The DNA sequence reads TGTGCCAGCAGTACAGGGACCTCCTTCTACGAGCAGTACTTC. Its coded protein is CASSTGTSFYEQYF. When the CDR3 is completed using the reference TRBV5-6 and TRBJ2-7 genes on either side, the full variable domain is DAGVTQSPTHLIKTRGQQVTLRCSPKSGHDTVSWYQQALGQGPQFIFQYYEEEERQRGNFPDRFSGHQFPNYSSELNVNALLLGDSALYLCASSTGTSFYEQYFGPGTRLTVT.